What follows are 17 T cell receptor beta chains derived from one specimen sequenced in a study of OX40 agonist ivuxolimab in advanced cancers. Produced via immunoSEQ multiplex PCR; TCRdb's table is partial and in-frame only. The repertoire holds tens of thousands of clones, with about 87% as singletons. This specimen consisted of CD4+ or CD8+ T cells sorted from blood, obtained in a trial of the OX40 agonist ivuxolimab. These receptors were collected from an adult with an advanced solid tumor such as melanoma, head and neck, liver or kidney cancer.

The CDR3 nucleotides read TGTGCCAGCAGTTCCTCCGGGACAGGGGTTGAAAAACTGTTTTTT. Translated, it gives CASSSSGTGVEKLFF. This chain connects TRBV27 to TRBJ1-4; 10 bases fit TRBD1. V dropped 4 bases and J dropped 7; count of bases not matched to a gene: 6. This CDR3 region has 15 residues. From germline, CDR1 is MNHEY and CDR2 SMNVEV (reference sequence).

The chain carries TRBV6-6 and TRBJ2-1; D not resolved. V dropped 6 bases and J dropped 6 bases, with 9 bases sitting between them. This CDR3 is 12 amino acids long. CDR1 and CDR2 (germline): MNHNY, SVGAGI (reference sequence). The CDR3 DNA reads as TGTGCCAGCAGCCCTGCGACCAATGAGCAGTTCTTC. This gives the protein CASSPATNEQFF.

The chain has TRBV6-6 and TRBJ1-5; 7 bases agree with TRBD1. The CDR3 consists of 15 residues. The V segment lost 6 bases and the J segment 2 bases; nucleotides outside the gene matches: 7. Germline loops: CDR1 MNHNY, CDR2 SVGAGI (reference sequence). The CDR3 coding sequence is TGTGCCAGCAGGGATCTCGGACAGGGCAATCAGCCCCAGCATTTT. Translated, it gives CASRDLGQGNQPQHF.

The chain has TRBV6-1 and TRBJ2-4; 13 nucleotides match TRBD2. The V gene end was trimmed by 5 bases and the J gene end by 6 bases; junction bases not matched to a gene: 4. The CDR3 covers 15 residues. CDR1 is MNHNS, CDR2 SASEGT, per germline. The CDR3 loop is CASSTTSGRGNIQYF. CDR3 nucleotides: TGTGCCAGCAGTACTACTAGCGGGAGGGGAAACATTCAGTACTTC.

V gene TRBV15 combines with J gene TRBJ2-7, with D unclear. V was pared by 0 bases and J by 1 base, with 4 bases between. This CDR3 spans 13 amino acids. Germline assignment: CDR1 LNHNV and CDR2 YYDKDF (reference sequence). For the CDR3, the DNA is TGTGCCACCAGCAGAGACAGGTCCTACGAGCAGTACTTC. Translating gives CATSRDRSYEQYF.

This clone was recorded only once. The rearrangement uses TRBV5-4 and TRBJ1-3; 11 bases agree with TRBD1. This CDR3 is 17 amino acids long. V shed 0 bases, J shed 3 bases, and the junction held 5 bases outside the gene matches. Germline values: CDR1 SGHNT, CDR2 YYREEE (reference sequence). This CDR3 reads CASSLGTGGLNGNTIYF. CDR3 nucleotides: TGTGCCAGCAGCTTGGGGACAGGGGGCTTGAATGGAAACACCATATATTTT.

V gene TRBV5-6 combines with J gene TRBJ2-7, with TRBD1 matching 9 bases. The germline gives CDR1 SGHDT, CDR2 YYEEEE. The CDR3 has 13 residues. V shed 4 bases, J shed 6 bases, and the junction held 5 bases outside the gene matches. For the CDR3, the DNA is TGTGCCAGCAGCCGGGACAGGGCTTTCGAGCAGTACTTC. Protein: CASSRDRAFEQYF.

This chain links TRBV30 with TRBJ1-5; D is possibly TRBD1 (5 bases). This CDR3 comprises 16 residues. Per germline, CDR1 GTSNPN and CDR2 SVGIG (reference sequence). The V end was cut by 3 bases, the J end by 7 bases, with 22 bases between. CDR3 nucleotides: TGTGCCTGGAGGGGATCGGGACGGCCCGGAAACCAGCCCCAGCATTTT. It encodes CAWRGSGRPGNQPQHF.

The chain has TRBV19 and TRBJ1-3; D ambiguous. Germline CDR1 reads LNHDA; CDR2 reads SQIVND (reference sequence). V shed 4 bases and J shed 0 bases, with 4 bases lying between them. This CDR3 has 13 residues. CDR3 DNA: TGTGCCAGTAGTAAAACCTCTGGAAACACCATATATTTT. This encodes CASSKTSGNTIYF.

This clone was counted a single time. The CDR3 DNA reads TGTGCCAGCAGCCGGGGACCACCCTACGAGCAGTACTTC. Residues: CASSRGPPYEQYF. The V call is TRBV7-6, the J call TRBJ2-7; D may correspond to TRBD1 or TRBD2 (5 bases each). The CDR3 covers 13 residues. Deletions cut 5 bases from V and 2 bases from J, with 10 bases between. Per the germline V gene, CDR1 is SGHVS and CDR2 is FNYEAQ.

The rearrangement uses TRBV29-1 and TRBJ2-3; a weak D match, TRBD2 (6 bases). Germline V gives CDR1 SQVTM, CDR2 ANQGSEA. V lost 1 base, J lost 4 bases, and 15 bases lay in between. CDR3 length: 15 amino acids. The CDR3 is CSVEGGETEPDTQYF. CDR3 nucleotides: TGCAGCGTTGAAGGGGGGGAGACAGAGCCAGATACGCAGTATTTT.

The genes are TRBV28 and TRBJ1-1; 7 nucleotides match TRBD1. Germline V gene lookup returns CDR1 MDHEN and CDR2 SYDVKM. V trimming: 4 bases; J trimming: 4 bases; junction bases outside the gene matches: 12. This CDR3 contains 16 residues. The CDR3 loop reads CASSSPSRSGGTEAFF. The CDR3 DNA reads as TGTGCCAGCAGTTCGCCTTCGCGGTCAGGGGGCACTGAAGCTTTCTTT.

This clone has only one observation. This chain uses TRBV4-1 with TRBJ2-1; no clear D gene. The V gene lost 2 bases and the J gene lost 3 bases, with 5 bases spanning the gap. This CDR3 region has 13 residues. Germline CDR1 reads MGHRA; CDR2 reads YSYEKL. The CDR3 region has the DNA TGCGCCAGCAGCCAACCCAACTACAATGAGCAGTTCTTC. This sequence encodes CASSQPNYNEQFF.

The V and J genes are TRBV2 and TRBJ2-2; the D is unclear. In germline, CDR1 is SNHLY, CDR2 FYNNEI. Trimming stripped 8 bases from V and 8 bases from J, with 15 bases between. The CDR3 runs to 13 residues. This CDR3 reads CASRLGREGELFF. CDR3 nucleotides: TGTGCCAGCCGTTTAGGGCGAGAGGGGGAGCTGTTTTTT.

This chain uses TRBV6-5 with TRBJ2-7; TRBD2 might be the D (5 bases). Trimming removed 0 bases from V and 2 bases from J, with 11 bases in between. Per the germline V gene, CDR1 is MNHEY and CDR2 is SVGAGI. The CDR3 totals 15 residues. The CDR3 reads CASSYSRRPTYEQYF. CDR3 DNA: TGTGCCAGCAGTTACTCGAGGAGGCCGACCTACGAGCAGTACTTC.

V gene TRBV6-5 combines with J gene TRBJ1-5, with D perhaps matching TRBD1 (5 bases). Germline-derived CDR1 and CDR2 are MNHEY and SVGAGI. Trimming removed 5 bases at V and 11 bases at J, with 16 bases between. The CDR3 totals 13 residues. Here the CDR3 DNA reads TGTGCCAGCAGTGGGACGGATGAAGTAGCCCAGCATTTT. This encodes CASSGTDEVAQHF.

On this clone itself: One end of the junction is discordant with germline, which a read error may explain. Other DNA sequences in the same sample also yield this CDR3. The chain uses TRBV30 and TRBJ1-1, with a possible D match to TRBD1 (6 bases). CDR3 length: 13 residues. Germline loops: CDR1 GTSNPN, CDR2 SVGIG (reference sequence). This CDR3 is CAWSSRRDTEAFF. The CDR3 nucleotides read TGTGCCTGGAGTTCTCGGCGGGACACTGAGGCTTTCTTT.